One sample yielded the 23 T cell receptor beta chains listed below, sequenced in a study of blood T cell repertoires in COVID-19. Generated by immunoSEQ multiplex PCR, the TCRdb table keeps only in-frame clones and is missing some. The sample lists 130,000 to 150,000 clones, about 86% seen once, with 8.2% in the top ten. The source material was peripheral blood. The source is a human donor in a cohort sampled during active COVID-19.

The genes are TRBV29-1 and TRBJ2-7; perhaps TRBD1 as D (6 bases). The CDR3 is made up of 14 amino acids. Trimming pared 4 bases from V and 2 bases from J, leaving 15 bases between. Per germline, CDR1 SQVTM and CDR2 ANQGSEA. This CDR3 reads CSVARQVEPYEQYF. CDR3 DNA: TGCAGCGTTGCCAGACAGGTCGAACCCTACGAGCAGTACTTC.

The rearrangement joins TRBV28 to TRBJ1-2; 9 nucleotides align to TRBD1. There are 15 residues in the CDR3. The V gene end was trimmed by 2 bases and the J gene end by 1 base; junction bases not matched to a gene: 2. CDR1 is MDHEN and CDR2 is SYDVKM in the germline V gene. The CDR3 bases are TGTGCCAGCAGTTTACCGGGACAGGGTAACTATGGCTACACCTTC. This codes for CASSLPGQGNYGYTF.

This sequence joins TRBV5-1 and TRBJ2-7; D is possibly TRBD2 (6 bases). From germline, CDR1 is SGHRS and CDR2 YFSETQ. The CDR3 sequence is 15 residues long. With 0 bases removed from V and 0 bases from J, the gap between germline ends came to 10 bases. CDR3 region: CASSLDGSNSYEQYF. The DNA for the CDR3 is TGCGCCAGCAGCTTGGACGGGAGTAACTCCTACGAGCAGTACTTC. Looking up the rest from reference TRBV5-1 and TRBJ2-7 gives the full variable domain: KAGVTQTPRYLIKTRGQQVTLSCSPISGHRSVSWYQQTPGQGLQFLFEYFSETQRNKGNFPGRFSGRQFSNSRSEMNVSTLELGDSALYLCASSLDGSNSYEQYFGPGTRLTVT.

This sequence joins TRBV3-1 (or the pseudogene TRBV3-2) and TRBJ2-7; TRBD2 agrees at 10 bases. Germline CDR1 reads LGHDT; CDR2 reads YNNKEL (reference sequence). The junction had 10 bases not matched to a gene; V was cut back by 1 base and J by 4 bases. The CDR3 is 17 residues long. The CDR3 region has the DNA TGTGCCAGCAGCCAAGGCCAGAGCGCTAGCGGGAGTTACGAGCAGTACTTC. Translating gives CASSQGQSASGSYEQYF.

The chain is built from TRBV2 and TRBJ2-7, with 7 bases aligning to TRBD2. Germline V lookup: CDR1 SNHLY, CDR2 FYNNEI. The CDR3 runs 13 residues. Trimming took 7 bases from V and 3 from J; bases not matched to a gene: 6. In nucleotides, the CDR3 is TGTGCCAGCATGGGAGGGGCCAGCTACGAGCAGTACTTC. Translated, it gives CASMGGASYEQYF. Supplemented by reference TRBV2 and TRBJ2-7, the full variable domain reads EPEVTQTPSHQVTQMGQEVILRCVPISNHLYFYWYRQILGQKVEFLVSFYNNEISEKSEIFDDQFSVERPDGSNFTLKIRSTKLEDSAMYFCASMGGASYEQYFGPGTRLTVT.

The CDR3 reads CASTGTGNQPQHF. The DNA of the CDR3 is TGTGCCAGTACCGGGACAGGGAATCAGCCCCAGCATTTT. This chain joins TRBV19 and TRBJ1-5, with TRBD1 matching over 9 bases. The V and J ends lost 7 bases and 4 bases, in that order; junction bases with no gene match: 2. This CDR3 has 13 amino acids. Germline CDR1 reads LNHDA; CDR2 reads SQIVND (reference sequence).

This chain joins TRBV5-1 and TRBJ2-7; TRBD1 matches 7 bases. After removal of 0 bases from V and 2 bases from J, the junction contained 2 bases not matched to a gene. The CDR3 is 14 amino acids. Germline V gene sequence: CDR1 SGHRS, CDR2 YFSETQ. CDR3 sequence reads: CASSLAGTAYEQYF. CDR3 DNA: TGCGCCAGCAGCTTGGCCGGGACAGCCTACGAGCAGTACTTC.

The chain recombines TRBV29-1 with TRBJ1-1, with D possibly TRBD1 on 5 matching bases. V lost 6 bases and J 2 bases, leaving 13 bases between the germline ends. The CDR3 length is 13 residues. CDR1 and CDR2 from the germline V gene are SQVTM and ANQGSEA. This chain's CDR3 is CSVRTGGNTEAFF. DNA for the CDR3: TGCAGCGTCCGAACCGGGGGAAACACTGAAGCTTTCTTT.

This clone was recorded only once. This sequence joins TRBV7-9 and TRBJ2-7; tentative D call: TRBD1 (6 bases). The V end was cut by 2 bases, the J end by 1 base, with 15 bases between. The germline CDR1 and CDR2 sequences are SEHNR and FQNEAQ (reference sequence). This CDR3 has 16 residues. Written as DNA, the CDR3 is TGTGCCAGCAGCTTATTCTCGACAGGCTCTTCCTACGAGCAGTACTTC. Protein sequence: CASSLFSTGSSYEQYF.

The rearrangement uses TRBV19 and TRBJ2-7; 9 bases are shared with TRBD2. The germline gives CDR1 LNHDA, CDR2 SQIVND (reference sequence). The CDR3 has 15 amino acids. V lost 3 bases and J lost 1; bases outside the gene matches: 4. CDR3 nucleotide sequence: TGTGCCAGTAGTATCCGAGGACTAGCGTCCTACGAGCAGTACTTC. Encoded protein: CASSIRGLASYEQYF. Based on the CDR3 plus reference TRBV19 and TRBJ2-7, the full variable domain is DGGITQSPKYLFRKEGQNVTLSCEQNLNHDAMYWYRQDPGQGLRLIYYSQIVNDFQKGDIAEGYSVSREKKESFPLTVTSAQKNPTAFYLCASSIRGLASYEQYFGPGTRLTVT.

The chain couples TRBV5-6 to TRBJ1-1; a possible D gene is TRBD1 (6 bases). Germline-derived CDR1 and CDR2 are SGHDT and YYEEEE. V shed 5 bases and J shed 5 bases, with 22 bases lying between them. The CDR3 is 16 residues long. The CDR3 DNA reads TGTGCCAGCAGTCTGCTGGGGGCAGGAAGAGAAACTGAAGCTTTCTTT. It encodes CASSLLGAGRETEAFF.

The chain joins TRBV5-1 to TRBJ1-4, with D perhaps TRBD1 (5 bases). This CDR3 has 16 amino acids. Germline CDR1 and CDR2: SGHRS and YFSETQ. V was clipped by 4 bases and J by 0 bases, with 13 bases between them. DNA of the CDR3: TGCGCCAGCAGCCGGGGGGTTGAAGCAACTAATGAAAAACTGTTTTTT. Amino acids: CASSRGVEATNEKLFF.

The J gene is TRBJ1-4, the V gene TRBV5-1; TRBD1 agrees at 7 bases. Trimming cost V 2 bases and J 8 bases; bases outside gene matches: 6. The length of the CDR3 is 14 residues. The V gene's germline CDR1 is SGHRS and CDR2 YFSETQ. Here the CDR3 DNA reads TGCGCCAGCAGCTTTGGGGACAGAGGGGAAAAACTGTTTTTT. Protein sequence: CASSFGDRGEKLFF.

This clone was picked up a small number of times. In DNA, the CDR3 is TGTGCCAGCAGCCAAGTGCAGGGCGGCAATCAGCCCCAGCATTTT. As protein: CASSQVQGGNQPQHF. The chain carries TRBV4-2 and TRBJ1-5, with D perhaps matching TRBD1 (5 bases). V lost 1 base, J lost 2 bases, and 9 bases lay in between. The CDR3 has 15 residues. From germline, CDR1 is LGHNA and CDR2 YNFKEQ.

This chain connects TRBV11-1 to TRBJ2-7, with 8 bases lining up with TRBD1. The CDR3 has 16 residues. Trimming took 5 bases from V and 7 from J; bases not matched to a gene: 16. The germline V gene encodes CDR1 SGHAT and CDR2 FQDESV (reference sequence). DNA of the CDR3: TGTGCCAGCAGCCCCAGGGGGCGCACGGGAGAACTAGAGCAGTACTTC. Residues: CASSPRGRTGELEQYF.

The chain combines TRBV4-2 with TRBJ2-7; possibly TRBD1 for D (6 bases). The length of the CDR3 is 15 residues. Germline lookup yields CDR1 LGHNA and CDR2 YNFKEQ. Trimming took off 0 bases at V and 4 bases at J, with 13 bases between the two ends. The CDR3 spells CASSQENRDWYEQYF. In DNA form, the CDR3 reads TGTGCCAGCAGCCAAGAAAACAGGGATTGGTACGAGCAGTACTTC.

A few counts support this clone. The rearrangement links TRBV19 to TRBJ2-1; TRBD1 matches 7 bases. This CDR3 has 15 amino acids. Germline CDR1 and CDR2: LNHDA and SQIVND (reference sequence). The trim removed 6 bases at V and 4 bases at J, leaving 9 bases unmatched. In DNA form, the CDR3 reads TGTGCCAGTAGCTCCATCAAGGGACAGTACAATGAGCAGTTCTTC. As protein: CASSSIKGQYNEQFF.

The genes are TRBV2 and TRBJ2-5; possibly TRBD1 for D (6 bases). Germline lookup yields CDR1 SNHLY and CDR2 FYNNEI. This CDR3 comprises 13 residues. The V gene lost 3 bases and the J gene lost 1 base, with 6 bases spanning the gap. The CDR3 reads CASSEGAQETQYF. In DNA form, the CDR3 reads TGTGCCAGCAGTGAGGGGGCCCAAGAGACCCAGTACTTC.

The chain recombines TRBV19 with TRBJ2-1; 7 bases map to TRBD2. J lost 5 bases, V lost 5 bases, and 21 bases had no gene match. The CDR3 runs 19 residues. CDR1 and CDR2 from the germline V gene are LNHDA and SQIVND (reference sequence). The DNA for the CDR3 is TGTGCCAGTAGTGCACAGGCTAATACAGCGGGACTACCTAACAATGAGCAGTTCTTC. Its translation is CASSAQANTAGLPNNEQFF.

This chain joins TRBV7-9 and TRBJ1-2, with TRBD1 matching 7 bases. The germline V gene encodes CDR1 SEHNR and CDR2 FQNEAQ (reference sequence). This CDR3 is built from 17 residues. V lost 5 bases to trimming and J lost 0 bases; unmatched junction nucleotides: 12. The CDR3 sequence: CASSRISRQGANYGYTF. As DNA, the CDR3 is TGTGCCAGCAGCAGAATCAGCCGACAGGGCGCTAACTATGGCTACACCTTC.

This sequence joins TRBV11-2 and TRBJ2-2; TRBD2 matches at 7 bases. Germline lookup yields CDR1 SGHAT and CDR2 FQNNGV. V was clipped by 5 bases and J by 1 base; unmatched bases: 4. The CDR3 contains 15 residues. The CDR3 loop is CASSRGVVNTGELFF. CDR3 nucleotide sequence: TGTGCCAGCAGCCGGGGGGTCGTGAACACCGGGGAGCTGTTTTTT.

This chain connects TRBV9 to TRBJ1-2, with D unresolved. Germline CDR1 reads SGDLS; CDR2 reads YYNGEE. The CDR3 runs to 14 residues. Trimming pared 0 bases from V and 1 base from J, leaving 7 bases between. In DNA form, the CDR3 reads TGTGCCAGCAGCGTAGGGCAGGATAACTATGGCTACACCTTC. Translated: CASSVGQDNYGYTF.

The chain links TRBV5-6 to TRBJ1-2; 8 nucleotides agree with TRBD1. Germline assignment: CDR1 SGHDT and CDR2 YYEEEE. There are 14 residues in the CDR3. V was clipped by 4 bases and J by 5 bases; unmatched bases: 7. The CDR3 DNA reads as TGTGCCAGCAGCACACGACGACAGGGGTATGGCTACACCTTC. Its translation is CASSTRRQGYGYTF.